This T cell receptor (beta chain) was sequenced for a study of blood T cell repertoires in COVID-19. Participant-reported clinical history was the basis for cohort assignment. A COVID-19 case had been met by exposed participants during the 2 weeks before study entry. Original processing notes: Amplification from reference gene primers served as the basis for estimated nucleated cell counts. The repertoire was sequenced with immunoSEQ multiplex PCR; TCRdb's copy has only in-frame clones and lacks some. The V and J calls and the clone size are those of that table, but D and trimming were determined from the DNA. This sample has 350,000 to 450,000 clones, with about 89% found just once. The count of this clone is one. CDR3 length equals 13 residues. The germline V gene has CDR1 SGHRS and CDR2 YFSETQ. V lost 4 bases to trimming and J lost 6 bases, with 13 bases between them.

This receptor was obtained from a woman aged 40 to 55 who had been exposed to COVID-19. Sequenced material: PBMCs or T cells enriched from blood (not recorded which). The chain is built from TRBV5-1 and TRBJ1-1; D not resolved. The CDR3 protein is CASSLDPSAEAFF. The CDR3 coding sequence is TGCGCCAGCAGCCTGGATCCCAGCGCTGAAGCTTTCTTT.